The source of this TCR beta chain is a study of T cell repertoires in cytomegalovirus infection. Study information: In the study, CMV epitopes included recently identified HLA-C-restricted and well-studied HLA-B-restricted ones. Carrying CMV and the relevant HLA type showed in public TCR beta signatures.

Each CDR3 protein is one row after TCRdb ran MiXCR on the reads. The table lists about 890,000 distinct CDR3 sequences, 31% of them singletons. The V and J ends lost 3 bases and 2 bases respectively, with 10 bases between them. Germline V lookup: CDR1 SGHVS, CDR2 FNYEAQ. This CDR3 has 14 amino acids. As regards this clonotype: Its antigen is not identified.

General observations from the study: Cumulative frequency of public TCR beta families picked out carriers of CMV plus the relevant HLA. There were HLA-C-restricted CMV-specific TCR beta clonotypes dominating the ex vivo response.

Sequences were derived from cultured CD8+ T cells from PBMCs, sampled from culture after CMV antigen stimulation. The clonotype originates from a human donor in good health (CMV status not recorded). Some clones in this sample may be carry-over from other donors' samples. The genes are TRBV7-6 and TRBJ2-5, with D perhaps TRBD2 (5 bases). CDR3 coding DNA: TGTGCCAGCAGCTTCCGAGGGTTTCAAGAGACCCAGTACTTC. Residues: CASSFRGFQETQYF.